The sequence of this T cell receptor (beta chain) was determined in a study of blood T cells in healthy people across ages. This clonotype was picked up a small number of times. The antigen is not known. The authors ran a second PCR of about 6 to 11 cycles using a sample-barcoded 5' primer and a J-beta primer mix. TCRdb ran MiXCR on the 5' RACE reads and lists one entry per CDR3 protein. The sample carries 550,000 to 650,000 distinct CDR3 sequences, about 27% recorded once. This CDR3 region has 12 residues. Whole-study results and caveats: Estimates of total diversity, which came from one million sequenced T cells, were considered to be underestimates.

This sample also appeared in a second study, on T cells of mothers and their children.

The chain has TRBV12-3 or TRBV12-4 and TRBJ2-5; D unresolved. The J call could be wrong; TRBJ2-1 is a better fit for the DNA end. Sequenced sample: blood. The source is a boy between 2 and 10 years old in good health. The CDR3 region is CASSLIINEQFF. The CDR3 region has the DNA TGTGCCAGCAGCCTTATTATCAATGAGCAGTTCTTC.